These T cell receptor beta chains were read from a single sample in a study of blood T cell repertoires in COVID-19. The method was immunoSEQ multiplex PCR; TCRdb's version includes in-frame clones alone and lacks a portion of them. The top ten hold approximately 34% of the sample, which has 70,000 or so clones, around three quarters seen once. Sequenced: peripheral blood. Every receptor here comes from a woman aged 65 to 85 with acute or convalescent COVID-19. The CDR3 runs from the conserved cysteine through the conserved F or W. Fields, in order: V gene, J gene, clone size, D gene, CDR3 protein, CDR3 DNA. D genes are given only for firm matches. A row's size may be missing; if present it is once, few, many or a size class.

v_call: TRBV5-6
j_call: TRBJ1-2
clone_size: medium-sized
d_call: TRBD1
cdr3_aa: CASSNTGAWRGYTF
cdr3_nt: TGTGCCAGCAGCAATACAGGGGCCTGGCGGGGCTACACCTTC

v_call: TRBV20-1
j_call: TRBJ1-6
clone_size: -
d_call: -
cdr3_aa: CSASIDKAGPLHF
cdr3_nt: TGCAGTGCTAGTATAGACAAGGCGGGACCCCTCCACTTT

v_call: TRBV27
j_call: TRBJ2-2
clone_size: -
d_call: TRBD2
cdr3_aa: CASSLSRLAGVNTGELFF
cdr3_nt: TGTGCCAGCAGTTTATCTAGGCTAGCGGGAGTTAACACCGGGGAGCTGTTTTTT

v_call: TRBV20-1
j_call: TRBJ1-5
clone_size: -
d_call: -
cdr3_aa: CSASSGSQPQHF
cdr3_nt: TGCAGTGCTAGTTCTGGGAGTCAGCCCCAGCATTTT

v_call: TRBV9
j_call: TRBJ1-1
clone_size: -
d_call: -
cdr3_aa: CASSVVSNTEAFF
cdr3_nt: TGTGCCAGCAGCGTAGTCTCGAACACTGAAGCTTTCTTT

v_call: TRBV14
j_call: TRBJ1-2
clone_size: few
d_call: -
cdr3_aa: CASSHKRSYGYTF
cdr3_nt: TGTGCCAGCAGCCATAAGCGTAGCTATGGCTACACCTTC

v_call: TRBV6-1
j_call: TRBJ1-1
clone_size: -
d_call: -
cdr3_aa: CASSVLPGKSHTEAFF
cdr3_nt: TGTGCCAGCAGTGTACTTCCAGGGAAGTCTCACACTGAAGCTTTCTTT

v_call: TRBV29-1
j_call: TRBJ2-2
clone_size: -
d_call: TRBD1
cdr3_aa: CSVGTGGGELFF
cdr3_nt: TGCAGCGTGGGGACAGGGGGCGGGGAGCTGTTTTTT

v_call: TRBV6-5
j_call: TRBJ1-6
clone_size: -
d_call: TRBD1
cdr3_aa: CASRRDRVNSPLHF
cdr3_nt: TGTGCCAGCCGGCGGGACAGGGTTAATTCACCCCTCCACTTT

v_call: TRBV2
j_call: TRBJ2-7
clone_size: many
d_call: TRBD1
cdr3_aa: CASSVGQGVSEQYF
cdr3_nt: TGTGCCAGCAGTGTCGGACAGGGCGTATCCGAGCAGTACTTC

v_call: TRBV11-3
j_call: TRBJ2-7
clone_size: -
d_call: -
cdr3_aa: CASSLRAYEQYF
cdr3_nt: TGTGCCAGCAGCCTCCGGGCCTACGAGCAGTACTTC

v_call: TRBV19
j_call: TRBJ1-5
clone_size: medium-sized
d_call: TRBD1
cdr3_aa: CASSIEQGRHQPQHF
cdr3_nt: TGTGCCAGTAGTATAGAACAGGGGCGTCATCAGCCCCAGCATTTT

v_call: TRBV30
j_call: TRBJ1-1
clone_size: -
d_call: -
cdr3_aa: CAWSVGSPYTEAFF
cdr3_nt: TGTGCCTGGAGTGTGGGCTCCCCTTACACTGAAGCTTTCTTT

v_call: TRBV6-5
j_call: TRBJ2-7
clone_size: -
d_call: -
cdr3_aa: CASRLLGQGPYEQYF
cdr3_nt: TGTGCCAGCAGGCTTTTAGGGCAGGGCCCCTACGAGCAGTACTTC

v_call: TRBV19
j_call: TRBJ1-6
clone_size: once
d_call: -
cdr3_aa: CASKDSHNSPLHF
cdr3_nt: TGTGCCAGTAAGGACAGCCATAATTCACCCCTCCACTTT

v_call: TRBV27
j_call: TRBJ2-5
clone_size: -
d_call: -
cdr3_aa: CASSSFGVTQETQYF
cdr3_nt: TGTGCCAGCAGTTCATTCGGGGTTACCCAAGAGACCCAGTACTTC

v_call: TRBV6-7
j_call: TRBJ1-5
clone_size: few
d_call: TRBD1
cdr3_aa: CASSPTGTGANQPQHF
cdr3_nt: TGTGCCAGCAGTCCGACCGGGACAGGGGCCAATCAGCCCCAGCATTTT

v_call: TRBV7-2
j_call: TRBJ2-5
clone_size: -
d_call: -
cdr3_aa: CASSLGFSETQYF
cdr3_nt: TGTGCCAGCAGCTTAGGATTTAGCGAGACCCAGTACTTC

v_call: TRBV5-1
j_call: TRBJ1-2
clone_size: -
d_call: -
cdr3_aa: CASSLNRDGYTF
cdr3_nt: TGCGCCAGCAGCTTGAACAGAGATGGCTACACCTTC

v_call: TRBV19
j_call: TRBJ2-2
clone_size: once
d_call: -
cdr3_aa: CASSGHRVPNTGELFF
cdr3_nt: TGTGCCAGTAGTGGGCACAGGGTGCCGAACACCGGGGAGCTGTTTTTT

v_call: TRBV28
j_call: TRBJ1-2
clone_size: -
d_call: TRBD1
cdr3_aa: CASSSGTGVIMGGYTF
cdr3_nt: TGTGCCAGCAGTTCGGGGACAGGGGTAATTATGGGTGGCTACACCTTC

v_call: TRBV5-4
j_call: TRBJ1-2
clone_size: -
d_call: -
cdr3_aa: CASSLPQGNYGYTF
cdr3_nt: TGTGCCAGCAGCCTGCCTCAGGGGAACTATGGCTACACCTTC

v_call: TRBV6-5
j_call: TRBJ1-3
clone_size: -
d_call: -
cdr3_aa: CASGSPSSGNTIYF
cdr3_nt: TGTGCCAGCGGTTCTCCGAGCTCTGGAAACACCATATATTTT

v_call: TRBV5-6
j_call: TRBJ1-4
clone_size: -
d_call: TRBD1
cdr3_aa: CASSLAGTGGGEKLFF
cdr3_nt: TGTGCCAGCAGCTTGGCTGGGACAGGCGGCGGTGAAAAACTGTTTTTT

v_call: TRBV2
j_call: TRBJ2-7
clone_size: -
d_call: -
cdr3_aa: CASNIGLVSYEQYF
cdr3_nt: TGTGCCAGCAATATCGGTTTGGTTTCCTACGAGCAGTACTTC

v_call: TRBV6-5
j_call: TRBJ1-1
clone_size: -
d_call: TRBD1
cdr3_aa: CASSRQGGDTEAFF
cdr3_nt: TGTGCCAGCAGTCGACAGGGGGGGGACACTGAAGCTTTCTTT

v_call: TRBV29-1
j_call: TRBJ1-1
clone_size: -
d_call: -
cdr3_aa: CSVKDSLNTEAFF
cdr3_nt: TGCAGCGTTAAGGACAGCCTGAACACTGAAGCTTTCTTT

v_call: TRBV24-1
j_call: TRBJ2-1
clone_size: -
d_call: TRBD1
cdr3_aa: CATGRTGDDEQFF
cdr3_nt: TGTGCCACCGGACGGACAGGGGACGATGAGCAGTTCTTC

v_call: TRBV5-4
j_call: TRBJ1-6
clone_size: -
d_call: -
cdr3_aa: CASSLKAGNNSPLHF
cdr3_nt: TGTGCCAGCAGCTTGAAAGCAGGGAATAATTCACCCCTCCACTTT

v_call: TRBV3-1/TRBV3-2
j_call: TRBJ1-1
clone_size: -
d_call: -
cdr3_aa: CASSQDWQNTEAFF
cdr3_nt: TGTGCCAGCAGCCAAGACTGGCAGAACACTGAAGCTTTCTTT

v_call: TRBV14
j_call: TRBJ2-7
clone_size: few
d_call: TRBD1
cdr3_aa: CASSQATRDRRTYEQYF
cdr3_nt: TGTGCCAGCAGCCAAGCAACCCGGGACAGGAGAACCTACGAGCAGTACTTC

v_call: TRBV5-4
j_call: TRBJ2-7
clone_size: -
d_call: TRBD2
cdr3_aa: CASSHGTSGASPYEQYF
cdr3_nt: TGTGCCAGCAGCCACGGGACTAGCGGGGCTTCACCCTACGAGCAGTACTTC

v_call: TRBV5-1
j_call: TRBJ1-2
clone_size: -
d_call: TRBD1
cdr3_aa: CASSLLGTGMGQGRGYTF
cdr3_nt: TGCGCCAGCAGTCTCCTCGGGACAGGGATGGGTCAGGGGCGCGGCTACACCTTC

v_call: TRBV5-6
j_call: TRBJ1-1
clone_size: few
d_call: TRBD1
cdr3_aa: CASSRPGQVGKNTEAFF
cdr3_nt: TGTGCCAGCAGCCGTCCGGGACAGGTGGGAAAGAACACTGAAGCTTTCTTT

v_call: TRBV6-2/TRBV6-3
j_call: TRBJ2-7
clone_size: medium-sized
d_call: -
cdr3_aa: CASSYEGGGSYEQYF
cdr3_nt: TGTGCCAGCAGTTACGAGGGCGGGGGCTCTTACGAGCAGTACTTC

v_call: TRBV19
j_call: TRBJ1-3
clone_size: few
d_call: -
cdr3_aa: CASSSTGGNTIYF
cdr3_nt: TGTGCCAGTAGTTCGACAGGTGGAAACACCATATATTTT

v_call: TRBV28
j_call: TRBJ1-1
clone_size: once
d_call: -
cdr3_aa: CASSPDSLNTEAFF
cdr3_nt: TGTGCCAGCAGTCCCGACAGCTTGAACACTGAAGCTTTCTTT

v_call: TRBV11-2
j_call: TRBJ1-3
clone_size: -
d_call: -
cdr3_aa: CASSLERKLRNTIYF
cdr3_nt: TGTGCCAGCAGCTTAGAGAGGAAATTGCGAAACACCATATATTTT

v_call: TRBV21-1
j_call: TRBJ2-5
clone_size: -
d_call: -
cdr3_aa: CASSKGEVGIETQYF
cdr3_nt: TGTGCCAGCAGCAAAGGGGAGGTGGGGATAGAGACCCAGTACTTC

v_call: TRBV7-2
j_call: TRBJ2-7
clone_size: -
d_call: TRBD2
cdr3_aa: CASSLLAGEVEQYF
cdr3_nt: TGTGCCAGCAGCTTATTAGCGGGAGAGGTAGAGCAGTACTTC

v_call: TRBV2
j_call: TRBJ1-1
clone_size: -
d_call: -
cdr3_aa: CASSDGENTEAFF
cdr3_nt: TGTGCCAGCAGTGATGGAGAAAACACTGAAGCTTTCTTT

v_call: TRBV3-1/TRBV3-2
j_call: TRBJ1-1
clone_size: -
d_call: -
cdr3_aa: CASSHGNVAEAFF
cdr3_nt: TGTGCCAGCAGCCACGGTAACGTAGCTGAAGCTTTCTTT

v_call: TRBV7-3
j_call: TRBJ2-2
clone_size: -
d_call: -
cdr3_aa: CASSSTGELFF
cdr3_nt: TGTGCCAGCAGCTCTACCGGGGAGCTGTTTTTT

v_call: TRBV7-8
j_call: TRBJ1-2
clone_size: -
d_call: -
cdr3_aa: CASSLAAGPHYGYTF
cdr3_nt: TGTGCCAGCAGCTTAGCTGCAGGGCCACACTATGGCTACACCTTC

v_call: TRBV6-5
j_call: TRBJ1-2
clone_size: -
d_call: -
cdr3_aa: CASSHEVVYGYTF
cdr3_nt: TGTGCCAGCAGTCATGAAGTAGTCTATGGCTACACCTTC

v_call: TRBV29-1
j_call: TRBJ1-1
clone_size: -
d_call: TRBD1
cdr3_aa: CSAIGGTGAPTEAFF
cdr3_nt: TGCAGCGCTATCGGAGGGACAGGGGCACCGACTGAAGCTTTCTTT

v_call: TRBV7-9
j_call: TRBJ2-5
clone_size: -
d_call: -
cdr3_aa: CASSTPLLQETQYF
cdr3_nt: TGTGCCAGCAGCACACCTCTCTTGCAAGAGACCCAGTACTTC

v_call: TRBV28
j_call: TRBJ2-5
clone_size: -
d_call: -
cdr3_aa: CASSSTRRGSGETQYF
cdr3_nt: TGTGCCAGCAGTTCCACACGGAGGGGATCGGGAGAGACCCAGTACTTC

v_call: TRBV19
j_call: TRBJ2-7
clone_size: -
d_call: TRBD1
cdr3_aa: CASSIGTGGYEQYF
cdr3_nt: TGTGCCAGTAGTATTGGGACAGGGGGCTACGAGCAGTACTTC

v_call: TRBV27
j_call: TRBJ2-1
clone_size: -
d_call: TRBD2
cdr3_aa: CASSPIAGERGQFF
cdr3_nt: TGTGCCAGCAGCCCCATAGCGGGGGAGCGGGGGCAGTTCTTC

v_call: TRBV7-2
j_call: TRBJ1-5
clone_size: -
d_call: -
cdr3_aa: CASSSQGSLNQPQHF
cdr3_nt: TGTGCCAGCAGCTCTCAGGGTTCCCTCAATCAGCCCCAGCATTTT